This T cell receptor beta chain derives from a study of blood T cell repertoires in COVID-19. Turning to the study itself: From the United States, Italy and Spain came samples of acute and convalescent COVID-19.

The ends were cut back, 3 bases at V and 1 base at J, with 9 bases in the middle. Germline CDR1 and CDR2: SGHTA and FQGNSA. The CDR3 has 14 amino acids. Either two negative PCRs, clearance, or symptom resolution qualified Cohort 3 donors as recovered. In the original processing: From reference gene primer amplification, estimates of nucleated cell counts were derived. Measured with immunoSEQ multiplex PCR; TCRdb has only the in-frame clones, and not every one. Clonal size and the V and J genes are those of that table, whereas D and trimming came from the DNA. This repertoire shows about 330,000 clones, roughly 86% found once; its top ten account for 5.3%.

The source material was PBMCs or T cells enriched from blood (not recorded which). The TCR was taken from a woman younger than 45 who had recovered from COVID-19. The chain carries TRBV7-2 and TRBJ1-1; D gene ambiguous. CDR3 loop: CASSFSTTNTEAFF. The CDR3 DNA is TGTGCCAGCAGCTTTAGTACCACGAACACTGAAGCTTTCTTT.